This entry lists 12 T cell receptor beta chains sequenced from one sample in a study of T-cell memory formation after mild COVID-19. Via MiXCR, TCRdb re-called the 5' RACE reads, giving one row per CDR3 protein. The sample lists fewer than 350,000 distinct CDR3 sequences; approximately 18% were seen once. Sequenced sample: PBMCs or a T cell subset sorted from them (not recorded which). All receptors come from a man aged 18 to 35 who had mild COVID-19 (a few samples of this study predate the infection). Cell type and time point are not known.

The V call is TRBV7-9, the J call TRBJ1-1; 7 bases are shared with TRBD1. This CDR3 is 14 amino acids long. Germline values: CDR1 SEHNR, CDR2 FQNEAQ (reference sequence). Germline trimming cut 6 bases from V and 4 bases from J; bases unmatched to any gene: 8. The CDR3 nucleotides are TGTGCCAGCAGTAAGACAGGGAGGGGCACTGAAGCTTTCTTT. Its translation is CASSKTGRGTEAFF.

Only a few counts were recorded for this clonotype. The V call is TRBV5-1, the J call TRBJ2-3, with 7 bases lining up with TRBD2. Germline V gene sequence: CDR1 SGHRS, CDR2 YFSETQ. The CDR3 contains 15 residues. The V segment lost 1 base and the J segment 2 bases; nucleotides outside the gene matches: 4. CDR3 sequence (DNA): TGCGCCAGCAGCTTGTTGCGGGAGCCCACAGATACGCAGTATTTT. This translates into CASSLLREPTDTQYF.

Here the CDR3 reads CASSQGRGSPEGKNIQYF. Written as DNA, the CDR3 is TGCGCCAGCAGCCAAGGACGTGGGAGCCCGGAGGGCAAAAACATTCAGTACTTC. This chain links TRBV4-3 with TRBJ2-4, with D maybe TRBD2 (6 bases). The germline V and J ends were trimmed by 1 base and 3 bases, with 19 bases remaining between them. Per germline, CDR1 LGHNA and CDR2 YSLEER. The CDR3 runs to 18 residues.

This clonotype was recorded at least ten times. The V and J genes are TRBV5-1 and TRBJ2-3; D might be TRBD2 (5 bases). This CDR3 contains 15 residues. CDR1 and CDR2 (germline): SGHRS, YFSETQ. V shed 0 bases and J shed 5 bases, with 13 bases lying between them. This CDR3 is CASSLDGGRGDTQYF. The CDR3 DNA reads as TGCGCCAGCAGCTTGGACGGAGGACGGGGAGATACGCAGTATTTT.

The rearrangement joins TRBV5-1 to TRBJ2-2, with D possibly matching TRBD1 (5 bases). The CDR3 is 15 residues long. CDR1 and CDR2 from the germline V gene are SGHRS and YFSETQ. The ends were cut back, 0 bases at V and 8 bases at J, with 14 bases in the middle. CDR3 region: CASSLESRDVGELFF. Here the CDR3 DNA reads TGCGCCAGCAGCTTGGAATCCAGGGATGTTGGGGAGCTGTTTTTT. The full variable domain, its missing parts supplied by reference TRBV5-1 and TRBJ2-2, is KAGVTQTPRYLIKTRGQQVTLSCSPISGHRSVSWYQQTPGQGLQFLFEYFSETQRNKGNFPGRFSGRQFSNSRSEMNVSTLELGDSALYLCASSLESRDVGELFFGEGSRLTVL.

The sample holds a few counts of this clonotype. J is TRBJ1-1 and V is TRBV4-3; D gene unclear. The CDR3 runs 13 residues. The V gene lost 8 bases and the J gene lost 5 bases, with 15 bases spanning the gap. CDR1 and CDR2 from the germline V gene are LGHNA and YSLEER. The CDR3 bases are TGCGCCAGCGGGAGGAATCGAGGAACTGAAGCTTTCTTT. This encodes CASGRNRGTEAFF.

This clonotype was counted a few times. The CDR3 DNA reads as TGTGCCAGCAGCTCTGGACAGGCGGGTCAGCCCCAGCATTTT. The encoded protein is CASSSGQAGQPQHF. This chain uses TRBV7-2 with TRBJ1-5; TRBD1 aligns across 7 bases. The CDR3 covers 14 residues. Germline CDR1 and CDR2: SGHTA and FQGNSA. The V and J ends lost 4 bases and 6 bases, in that order; junction bases with no gene match: 6.

CDR3 loop: CASSVARRGTQYF. CDR3 nucleotide sequence: TGTGCCAGCAGCGTAGCTCGTCGGGGGACCCAGTACTTC. The chain has TRBV5-6 and TRBJ2-5, with D possibly TRBD2 on 5 matching bases. CDR1 is SGHDT and CDR2 is YYEEEE in the germline V gene. V was trimmed by 4 bases and J by 7 bases, leaving 14 bases between them. The CDR3 is made up of 13 amino acids.

This chain joins TRBV7-3 and TRBJ2-1; 11 bases map to TRBD2. The CDR3 runs 16 residues. Per germline, CDR1 SGHTA and CDR2 FQGTGA. V lost 5 bases, J lost 6 bases, and 9 bases stayed unmatched. The CDR3 here is CASSTLPSGGFNEQFF. In DNA form, the CDR3 reads TGTGCCAGCAGCACCCTCCCTAGCGGGGGGTTCAATGAGCAGTTCTTC.

This clonotype was seen a handful of times. V and J are TRBV4-2 and TRBJ1-6; D is uncertain. The V gene lost 4 bases and the J gene lost 8 bases, with 12 bases spanning the gap. From germline, CDR1 is LGHNA and CDR2 YNFKEQ. The CDR3 covers 14 residues. The CDR3 reads CASSPRGIDSPLHF. CDR3 coding DNA: TGTGCCAGCAGCCCCCGGGGAATCGATTCACCCCTCCACTTT.

This clonotype was seen ten or more times. The chain uses TRBV5-1 and TRBJ2-5, with D unclear. The CDR3 runs 13 residues. The germline V gene encodes CDR1 SGHRS and CDR2 YFSETQ. V lost 5 bases to trimming and J lost 5 bases, with 13 bases between them. CDR3 sequence (DNA): TGCGCCAGCAGGCTTGGTTACCGGGAGACCCAGTACTTC. It codes for CASRLGYRETQYF.

The chain employs TRBV12-3 or TRBV12-4 and TRBJ2-5, with D hard to call. V dropped 6 bases and J dropped 5 bases, with 10 bases sitting between them. The length of the CDR3 is 12 residues. The CDR3 DNA follows: TGTGCCAGCAGACAGTCCCGGGAGACCCAGTACTTC. Translating it yields CASRQSRETQYF.